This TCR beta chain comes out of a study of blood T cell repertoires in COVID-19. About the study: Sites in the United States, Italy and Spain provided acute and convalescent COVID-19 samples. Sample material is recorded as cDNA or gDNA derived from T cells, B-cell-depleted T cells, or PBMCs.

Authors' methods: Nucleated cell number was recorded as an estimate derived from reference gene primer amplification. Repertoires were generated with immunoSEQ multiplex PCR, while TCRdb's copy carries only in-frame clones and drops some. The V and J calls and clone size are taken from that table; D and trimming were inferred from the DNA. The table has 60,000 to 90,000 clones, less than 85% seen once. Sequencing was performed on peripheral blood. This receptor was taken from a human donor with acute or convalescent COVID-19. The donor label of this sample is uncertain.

The CDR3 sequence: CASSKVGELAYNEQFF. The CDR3 nucleotides are TGTGCCAGCAGCAAAGTGGGGGAACTAGCGTACAATGAGCAGTTCTTC. This sequence joins TRBV21-1 and TRBJ2-1; the table's D call, TRBD2, has no DNA check behind it. TRBV21-1 represents a pseudogene. The CDR3 runs 16 residues.